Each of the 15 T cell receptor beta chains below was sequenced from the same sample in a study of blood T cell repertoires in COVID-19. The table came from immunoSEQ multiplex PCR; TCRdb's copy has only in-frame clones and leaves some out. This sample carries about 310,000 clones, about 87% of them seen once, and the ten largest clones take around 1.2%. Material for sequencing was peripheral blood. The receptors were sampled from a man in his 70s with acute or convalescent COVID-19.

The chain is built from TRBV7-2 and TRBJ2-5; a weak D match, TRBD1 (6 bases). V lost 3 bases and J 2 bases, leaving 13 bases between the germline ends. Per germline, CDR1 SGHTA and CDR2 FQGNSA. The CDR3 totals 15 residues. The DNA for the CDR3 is TGTGCCAGCAGCTTGCTGACAGGACCGCAAGAGACCCAGTACTTC. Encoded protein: CASSLLTGPQETQYF. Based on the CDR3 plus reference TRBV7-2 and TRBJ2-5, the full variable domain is GAGVSQSPSNKVTEKGKDVELRCDPISGHTALYWYRQSLGQGLEFLIYFQGNSAPDKSGLPSDRFSAERTGGSVSTLTIQRTQQEDSAVYLCASSLLTGPQETQYFGPGTRLLVL.

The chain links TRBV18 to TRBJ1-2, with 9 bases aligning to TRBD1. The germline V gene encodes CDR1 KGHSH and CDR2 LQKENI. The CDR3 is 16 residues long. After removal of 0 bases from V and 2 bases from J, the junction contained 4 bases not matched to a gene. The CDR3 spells CASSPPFGTGNYGYTF. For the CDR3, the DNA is TGTGCCAGCTCACCACCGTTTGGGACAGGGAACTATGGCTACACCTTC.

This CDR3 is CASSLVGQGLDGYTF. DNA for the CDR3: TGTGCCAGCAGCTTAGTAGGACAGGGGCTCGACGGCTACACCTTC. The V call is TRBV11-2, the J call TRBJ1-2; 9 bases match TRBD1. The CDR3 length is 15 residues. Per the germline V gene, CDR1 is SGHAT and CDR2 is FQNNGV. The trim removed 1 base at V and 8 bases at J, leaving 8 bases unmatched.

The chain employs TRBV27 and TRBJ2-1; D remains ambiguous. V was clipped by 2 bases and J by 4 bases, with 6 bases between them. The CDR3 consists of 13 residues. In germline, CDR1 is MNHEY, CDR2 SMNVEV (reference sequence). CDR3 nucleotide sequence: TGTGCCAGCAGTTTAACTCTTTACAATGAGCAGTTCTTC. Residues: CASSLTLYNEQFF.

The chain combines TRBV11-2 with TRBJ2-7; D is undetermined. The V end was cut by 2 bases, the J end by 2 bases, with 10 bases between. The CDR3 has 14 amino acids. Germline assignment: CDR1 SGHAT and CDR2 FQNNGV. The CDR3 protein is CASSLTPLAYEQYF. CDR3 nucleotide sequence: TGTGCCAGCAGCTTAACCCCCCTAGCCTACGAGCAGTACTTC.

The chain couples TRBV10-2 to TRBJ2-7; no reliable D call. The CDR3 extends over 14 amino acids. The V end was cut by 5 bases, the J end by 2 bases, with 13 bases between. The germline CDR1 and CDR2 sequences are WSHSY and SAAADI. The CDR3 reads CASSPDSYTYEQYF. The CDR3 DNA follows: TGCGCCAGCAGTCCAGACTCATATACCTACGAGCAGTACTTC.

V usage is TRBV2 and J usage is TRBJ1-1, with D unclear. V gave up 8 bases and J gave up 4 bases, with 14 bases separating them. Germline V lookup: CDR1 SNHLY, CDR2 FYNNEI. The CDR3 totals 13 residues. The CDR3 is CASDRGVGTEAFF. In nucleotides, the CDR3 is TGTGCCAGCGACCGGGGAGTTGGCACTGAAGCTTTCTTT.

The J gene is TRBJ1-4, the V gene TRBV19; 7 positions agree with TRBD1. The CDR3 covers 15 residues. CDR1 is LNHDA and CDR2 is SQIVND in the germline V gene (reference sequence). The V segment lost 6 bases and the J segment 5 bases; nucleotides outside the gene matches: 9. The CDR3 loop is CASRPRDSLNEKLFF. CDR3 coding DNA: TGTGCCAGTAGACCGCGGGACAGCCTAAATGAAAAACTGTTTTTT.

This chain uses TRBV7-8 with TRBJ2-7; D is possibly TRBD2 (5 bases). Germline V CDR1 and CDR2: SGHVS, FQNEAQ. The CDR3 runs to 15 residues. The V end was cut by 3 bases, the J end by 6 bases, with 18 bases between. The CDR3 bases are TGTGCCAGCAGCTTCGGAAGCGGATCTCCGGGCGAGCAGTACTTC. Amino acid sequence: CASSFGSGSPGEQYF.

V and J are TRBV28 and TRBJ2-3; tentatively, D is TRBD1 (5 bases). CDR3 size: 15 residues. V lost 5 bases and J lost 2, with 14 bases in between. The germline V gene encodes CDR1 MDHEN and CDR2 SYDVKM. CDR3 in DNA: TGTGCCAGCAGTATTCCGGACACCTACACAGATACGCAGTATTTT. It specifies CASSIPDTYTDTQYF.

The CDR3 DNA follows: TGTGCCAGCAGCCCCTTGGGCGTGGGGCAGTTCTTC. Translating it yields CASSPLGVGQFF. The chain uses TRBV5-4 and TRBJ2-1; D is unclear. The V and J ends lost 4 bases and 12 bases respectively, with 14 bases between them. CDR1 SGHNT and CDR2 YYREEE come from the germline V gene (reference sequence). The CDR3 has 12 residues.

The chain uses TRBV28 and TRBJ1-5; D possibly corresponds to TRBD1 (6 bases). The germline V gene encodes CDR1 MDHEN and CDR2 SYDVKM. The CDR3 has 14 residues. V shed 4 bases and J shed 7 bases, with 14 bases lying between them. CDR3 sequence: CASSSGTIGQPQHF. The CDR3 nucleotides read TGTGCCAGCAGTTCCGGGACAATCGGCCAGCCCCAGCATTTT. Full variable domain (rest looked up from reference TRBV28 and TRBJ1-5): DVKVTQSSRYLVKRTGEKVFLECVQDMDHENMFWYRQDPGLGLRLIYFSYDVKMKEKGDIPEGYSVSREKKERFSLILESASTNQTSMYLCASSSGTIGQPQHFGDGTRLSIL.

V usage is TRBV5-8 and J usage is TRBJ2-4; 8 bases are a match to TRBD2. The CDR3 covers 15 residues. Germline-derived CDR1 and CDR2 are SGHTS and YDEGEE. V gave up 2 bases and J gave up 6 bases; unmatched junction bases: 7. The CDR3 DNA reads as TGTGCCAGCAGCTTCGGGGGGGGCAGTGGAAACATTCAGTACTTC. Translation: CASSFGGGSGNIQYF.

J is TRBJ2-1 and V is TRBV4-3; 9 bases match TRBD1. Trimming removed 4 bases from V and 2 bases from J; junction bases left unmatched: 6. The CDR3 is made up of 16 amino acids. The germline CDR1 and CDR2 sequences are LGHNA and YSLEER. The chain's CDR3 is CASSPRRDRAYNEQFF. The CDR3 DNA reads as TGCGCCAGCAGCCCCCGTCGGGACAGGGCCTACAATGAGCAGTTCTTC.

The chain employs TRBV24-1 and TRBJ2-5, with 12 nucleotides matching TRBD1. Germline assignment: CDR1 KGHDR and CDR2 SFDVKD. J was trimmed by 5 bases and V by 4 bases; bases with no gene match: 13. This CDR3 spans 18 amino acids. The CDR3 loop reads CATSDRDRGRGWGETQYF. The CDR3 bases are TGTGCCACCAGTGACCGGGACAGGGGGCGCGGGTGGGGGGAGACCCAGTACTTC.